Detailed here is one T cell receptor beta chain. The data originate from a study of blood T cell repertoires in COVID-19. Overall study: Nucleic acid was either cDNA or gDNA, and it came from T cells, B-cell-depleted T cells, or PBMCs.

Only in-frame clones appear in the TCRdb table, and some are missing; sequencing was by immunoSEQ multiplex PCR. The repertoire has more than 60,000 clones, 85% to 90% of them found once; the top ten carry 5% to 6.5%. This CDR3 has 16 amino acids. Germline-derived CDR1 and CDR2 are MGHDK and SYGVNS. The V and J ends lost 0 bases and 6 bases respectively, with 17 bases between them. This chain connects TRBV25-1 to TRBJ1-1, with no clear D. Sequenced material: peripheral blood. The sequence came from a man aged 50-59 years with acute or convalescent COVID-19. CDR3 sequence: CASSEYSALPRAEAFF. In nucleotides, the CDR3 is TGTGCCAGCAGTGAATATTCGGCCCTCCCGAGGGCTGAAGCTTTCTTT.